The source of this T cell receptor (beta chain) is a study of sequential checkpoint blockade in melanoma. This clone has just a few counts. The germline V gene encodes CDR1 MNHGY and CDR2 SAAAGT. Germline trimming cut 2 bases from V and 11 bases from J; bases unmatched to any gene: 23. The CDR3 runs 18 residues. The protocol was immunoSEQ multiplex PCR, while the TCRdb copy is restricted to in-frame clones and leaves out a portion. The sample holds thousands of clones, around a fifth seen once. Treatment described: randomized to nivolumab then ipilimumab (arm A) or the reverse (arm B). The chain joins TRBV6-8 to TRBJ1-1; 7 bases match TRBD1. This receptor was obtained from a human patient with melanoma. Some clones in this sample may be carry-over from other donors' samples. This specimen consisted of tumor tissue (inferred from file names), obtained from a patient given nivolumab and ipilimumab in sequence. This chain's CDR3 is CASSYTPGTEVGSSSAFF. In DNA form, the CDR3 reads TGTGCCAGCAGTTACACCCCCGGGACAGAGGTTGGTTCAAGCTCGGCTTTCTTT.